Reported below is one T cell receptor (beta chain). This sample is part of a study of T cell responses to AZD1222 COVID-19 vaccine. Produced via immunoSEQ multiplex PCR; TCRdb's table is partial and in-frame only. The repertoire consists of over 100,000 clones, with 85% to 95% occurring once and the leading ten covering around 5%. The V gene's germline CDR1 is SQVTM and CDR2 ANQGSEA. The ends lost 6 bases at V and 4 bases at J; junction bases unmatched: 7. The CDR3 runs 14 residues. The origin of this receptor is an adult in good health. The starting material was peripheral blood, obtained on day 0 of AZD1222 vaccination. The rearrangement joins TRBV29-1 to TRBJ1-1; 11 bases fit TRBD1. The CDR3 spells CSVLVGTGGTEAFF. CDR3 in DNA: TGCAGCGTGCTAGTGGGGACAGGGGGCACTGAAGCTTTCTTT.